A single sample is the source of the 8 T cell receptor beta chains below, sequenced in a study of CD8 T cells in Susac syndrome. RNA totalling about 0.5 to 1 ug underwent reverse transcription with random hexamers. TCRdb reprocessed the immunoSEQ multiplex PCR reads with MiXCR, giving one entry per CDR3 protein. The data show more than 150,000 distinct CDR3 sequences, approximately 90% seen once. Sequences were obtained from CD4+ T cells from PBMCs. The source is a human donor in good health.

The chain employs TRBV2 and TRBJ1-2; D possibly corresponds to TRBD1 (6 bases). Germline CDR1 is SNHLY and CDR2 is FYNNEI. Trimming left V 1 base short and J 3 bases short, with 15 bases between. The CDR3 is 16 amino acids. The CDR3 region is CASSEGTALSYYGYTF. The DNA for the CDR3 is TGTGCCAGCAGTGAAGGGACAGCCCTCTCCTACTATGGCTACACCTTC.

This clonotype was seen just once. The chain is built from TRBV6-1 and TRBJ2-2; 12 bases map to TRBD2. The CDR3 covers 16 residues. The trim removed 8 bases at V and 1 base at J, leaving 5 bases unmatched. Looked up from germline, CDR1 is MNHNS and CDR2 is SASEGT. The CDR3 region is CASDGLAGLNTGELFF. CDR3 DNA: TGTGCCAGCGACGGACTAGCGGGACTGAACACCGGGGAGCTGTTTTTT.

V gene TRBV28 combines with J gene TRBJ2-5; 7 bases are shared with TRBD2. Trimming cost V 5 bases and J 5 bases; bases outside gene matches: 17. The CDR3 length is 17 residues. The V gene's germline CDR1 is MDHEN and CDR2 SYDVKM. CDR3 nucleotide sequence: TGTGCCAGCAGTCTAAGTCCAGAGGGCGGGAGTGGGGAGACCCAGTACTTC. As protein: CASSLSPEGGSGETQYF. Full variable domain (rest looked up from reference TRBV28 and TRBJ2-5): DVKVTQSSRYLVKRTGEKVFLECVQDMDHENMFWYRQDPGLGLRLIYFSYDVKMKEKGDIPEGYSVSREKKERFSLILESASTNQTSMYLCASSLSPEGGSGETQYFGPGTRLLVL.

The V call is TRBV12-3 or TRBV12-4, the J call TRBJ2-2; 9 bases are a match to TRBD1. The CDR3 runs to 16 residues. Germline trimming cut 5 bases from V and 7 bases from J; bases unmatched to any gene: 11. CDR3: CASSHPGQGFVGELFF. The CDR3 region has the DNA TGTGCCAGCAGTCACCCGGGACAGGGATTCGTCGGGGAGCTGTTTTTT.

This clonotype has just one count. V gene TRBV24-1 combines with J gene TRBJ2-3; 7 positions match TRBD1. Germline CDR1 and CDR2: KGHDR and SFDVKD. V shed 3 bases and J 0 bases; nucleotides not matched to a gene: 2. This CDR3 is built from 15 residues. This CDR3 reads CATSDPGQSTDTQYF. The CDR3 DNA reads as TGTGCCACCAGTGATCCGGGACAGAGCACAGATACGCAGTATTTT.

The chain has TRBV19 and TRBJ2-1, with D tentatively TRBD2 (6 bases). The ends were cut back, 6 bases at V and 0 bases at J, with 18 bases in the middle. The CDR3 covers 17 residues. Germline loops: CDR1 LNHDA, CDR2 SQIVND (reference sequence). This CDR3 reads CASSRDISGSSYNEQFF. The CDR3, as DNA: TGTGCCAGTAGCCGCGATATTAGCGGAAGCTCCTACAATGAGCAGTTCTTC.

The rearrangement links TRBV10-3 to TRBJ2-7; possibly TRBD2 for D (6 bases). The germline V and J ends were trimmed by 0 bases and 4 bases, with 16 bases remaining between them. The length of the CDR3 is 16 residues. The germline V gene has CDR1 ENHRY and CDR2 SYGVKD. CDR3 protein: CAISESINRGKYEQYF. The CDR3 nucleotides read TGTGCCATCAGTGAGTCGATTAACCGGGGGAAGTACGAGCAGTACTTC.

The chain is built from TRBV5-1 and TRBJ1-2; D may be TRBD1 (5 bases). The CDR3 totals 15 residues. CDR1 is SGHRS, CDR2 YFSETQ, per germline. Between the trimmed V and J ends, which lost 2 bases and 2 bases, there was a span of 13 bases. The CDR3 loop is CASSFTGTVNYGYTF. The CDR3, as DNA: TGCGCCAGCAGCTTTACCGGGACCGTCAACTATGGCTACACCTTC.